This is a list of T cell receptor beta chains from one sample in a study of cytomegalovirus exposure and HLA in healthy donors. The table came from immunoSEQ multiplex PCR; TCRdb's copy has only in-frame clones and leaves some out. The profile covers 150,000 or so clones, with 64% appearing a single time and over 2.5% taken by the ten largest. Sequencing used PBMCs. Receptors were obtained from a woman in her twenties or thirties in good health and CMV-seropositive. The CDR3 runs from the conserved cysteine through the conserved F or W. A D gene is named only where the DNA matches it firmly. Clone size is given for some rows only: seen once, a few or many times, or a class if the clone is expanded.

j_gene	abundance	d_gene	v_gene	CDR3nt	CDR3aa
TRBJ2-3	.	.	TRBV7-3	TGTGCCAGCAGCTTAATCAAGGGGTATACGCAGTATTTT	CASSLIKGYTQYF
TRBJ1-6	.	.	TRBV28	TGTGCCAGCAGTTCCGCTTCGACAGATACCTCACCCCTCCACTTT	CASSSASTDTSPLHF
TRBJ2-5	.	.	TRBV2	TGTGCCAGTAGTGAAGGGGGAGGTCAGAGGGAGACCCAGTACTTC	CASSEGGGQRETQYF
TRBJ1-5	.	TRBD1	TRBV19	TGTGCCAGTAGTATCCAGGGGGCTCAGCCCCAGCATTTT	CASSIQGAQPQHF
TRBJ2-7	.	TRBD2	TRBV5-8	TGTGCCAGCAGCTTCACGCCACATCTCACCGTAGCGGGGGGGCGGAACGAGCAGTACTTC	CASSFTPHLTVAGGRNEQYF
TRBJ2-3	.	TRBD2	TRBV4-2	TGTGCCAGCAGCCAAGATATCGCGGGAGGAAACACAGATACGCAGTATTTT	CASSQDIAGGNTDTQYF
TRBJ2-1	.	TRBD1	TRBV2	TGTGCCAGCAGCTCACAGGGGGCGGCCTACAATGAGCAGTTCTTC	CASSSQGAAYNEQFF
TRBJ2-7	.	TRBD2	TRBV5-1	TGCGCCAGCAGCTTGGAGGCGGGGGGGTATCTCGAGCAGTACTTC	CASSLEAGGYLEQYF
TRBJ1-5	few	TRBD1	TRBV19	TGTGCCAGTAGTACGGGACAGCTTTATAGCAATCAGCCCCAGCATTTT	CASSTGQLYSNQPQHF
TRBJ2-7	few	.	TRBV2	TGTGCCAGCAGTGCGCACGGTGGGGCACTCGAGCAGTACTTC	CASSAHGGALEQYF
TRBJ1-2	few	.	TRBV18	TGTGCCAGCTCACCACAGGGGACGGGACTCAGCAGCTACACCTTC	CASSPQGTGLSSYTF
TRBJ1-5	.	.	TRBV7-2	TGTGCCAGCAGCTTAGTTGCCTCAGGGGACAATCAGCCCCAGCATTTT	CASSLVASGDNQPQHF
TRBJ2-3	.	.	TRBV5-5	TGTGCCAGCAGCTTTCTCCGACAAGGCATAAGGGATACGCAGTATTTT	CASSFLRQGIRDTQYF
TRBJ2-3	few	.	TRBV5-1	TGCGCCAGCAGCTCGGGACTTACCACAGATACGCAGTATTTT	CASSSGLTTDTQYF
TRBJ1-2	few	TRBD1	TRBV18	TGTGCCAGCTCACCAGGGGACAGCCCCGGGAACTATGGCTACACCTTC	CASSPGDSPGNYGYTF
TRBJ2-1	.	TRBD2	TRBV2	TGTGCCAGCACCTCTCGCGGGGGGGCGGATGAGCAGTTCTTC	CASTSRGGADEQFF
TRBJ1-5	.	TRBD1	TRBV2	TGTGCCAGCAGAGAGGGACAGGGACAGCCCCAGCATTTT	CASREGQGQPQHF
TRBJ2-5	.	TRBD1	TRBV18	TGTGCCAGCTCCCGGACAGGGGTAGAGACCCAGTACTTC	CASSRTGVETQYF
TRBJ2-1	.	.	TRBV11-3	TGTGCCAGCAGCGTTAGCGGATCTTACAATGAGCAGTTCTTC	CASSVSGSYNEQFF
TRBJ2-3	.	.	TRBV7-7	TGTGCCAGCAGCTCTGGACAATCGGATACGCAGTATTTT	CASSSGQSDTQYF
TRBJ2-6	.	.	TRBV7-9	TGTGCCAGCAGCTTTGGAGGGGGCGAAGGGGCCAACGTCCTGACTTTC	CASSFGGGEGANVLTF
TRBJ2-1	.	TRBD2	TRBV7-2	TGTGCCAGCAGCTTAGCCCCGGGGGGTGAGCAGTTCTTC	CASSLAPGGEQFF
TRBJ2-1	.	.	TRBV7-9	TGTGCGAGCAGCCCGACAGTAACCTACAATGAGCAGTTCTTC	CASSPTVTYNEQFF
TRBJ1-1	few	TRBD1	TRBV6-4	TGTGCCACCGACAGGGCACCGAACACTGAAGCTTTCTTT	CATDRAPNTEAFF
TRBJ2-5	.	.	TRBV11-3	TGTGCCAGCAGCTTCCTCGGGGGACGGTGGAGACAAGAGACCCAGTACTTC	CASSFLGGRWRQETQYF
TRBJ1-1	.	TRBD1	TRBV6-1	TGTGCCAGCAGCCGGGACAGGGTTTTTACCGAAGCTTTCTTT	CASSRDRVFTEAFF
TRBJ1-6	.	.	TRBV4-2	TGTGCCAGCAGCCAAGGCCCAGCGACCGGAGATTCACCCCTCCACTTT	CASSQGPATGDSPLHF
TRBJ2-6	few	.	TRBV30	TGTGCCTGGAGACTAGGACAGCGCGTGGCCCTGACTTTC	CAWRLGQRVALTF
TRBJ2-5	.	.	TRBV6-1	TGTGCCAGCAGTGGTTCACTCAACCCCATAGAGACCCAGTACTTC	CASSGSLNPIETQYF